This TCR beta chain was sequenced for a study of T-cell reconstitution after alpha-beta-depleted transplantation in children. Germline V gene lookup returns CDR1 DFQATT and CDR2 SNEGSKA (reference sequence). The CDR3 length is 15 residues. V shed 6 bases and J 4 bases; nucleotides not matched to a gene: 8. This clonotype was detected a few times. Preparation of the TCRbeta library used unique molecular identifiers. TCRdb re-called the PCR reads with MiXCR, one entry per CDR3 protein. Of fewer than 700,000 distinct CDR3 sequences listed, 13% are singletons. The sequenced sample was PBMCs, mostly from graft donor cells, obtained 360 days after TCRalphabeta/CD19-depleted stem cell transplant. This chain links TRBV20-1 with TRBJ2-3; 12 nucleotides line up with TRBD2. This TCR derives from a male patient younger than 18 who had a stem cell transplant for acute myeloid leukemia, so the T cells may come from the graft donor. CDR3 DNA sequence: TGCAGTGCCCGCGGACTAGCGGGAATCGCAGATACGCAGTATTTT. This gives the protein CSARGLAGIADTQYF.